Following are 13 T cell receptor beta chains from one sample sequenced in a study of control samples from healthy donors and cancer patients. Method: immunoSEQ multiplex PCR; TCRdb's copy keeps in-frame clones and lacks some. The table lists roughly 69,000 clones, about 87% of them singletons. Sequenced sample: PBMCs. Receptors originate from a woman aged 45-65 years with head and neck cancer.

The chain carries TRBV5-1 and TRBJ2-7, with TRBD1 identical over 7 bases. CDR3 length equals 14 residues. V lost 4 bases and J lost 4; bases outside the gene matches: 8. In germline, CDR1 is SGHRS, CDR2 YFSETQ. Here the CDR3 DNA reads TGCGCCAGCAGCCCCGGAAGGGGGCTATACGAGCAGTACTTC. Translated, it gives CASSPGRGLYEQYF.

This chain connects TRBV19 to TRBJ1-2; D is unclear. The germline gives CDR1 LNHDA, CDR2 SQIVND (reference sequence). The length of the CDR3 is 11 residues. Trimming removed 7 bases from V and 0 bases from J, with 3 bases in between. The chain's CDR3 is CASTANYGYTF. CDR3 nucleotide sequence: TGTGCCAGTACGGCTAACTATGGCTACACCTTC.

The gene calls are TRBV5-1 and TRBJ2-1, with D possibly TRBD2 on 5 matching bases. The V gene lost 0 bases and the J gene lost 6 bases, with 16 bases spanning the gap. CDR3 size: 16 residues. Germline V gene lookup returns CDR1 SGHRS and CDR2 YFSETQ. The CDR3 DNA sequence: TGCGCCAGCAGCTTGGGTCTAGCCGTCGTCTTCAATGAGCAGTTCTTC. Protein sequence: CASSLGLAVVFNEQFF. The entire variable domain, with the rest obtained from reference TRBV5-1 and TRBJ2-1, is as follows: KAGVTQTPRYLIKTRGQQVTLSCSPISGHRSVSWYQQTPGQGLQFLFEYFSETQRNKGNFPGRFSGRQFSNSRSEMNVSTLELGDSALYLCASSLGLAVVFNEQFFGPGTRLTVL.

V and J are TRBV18 and TRBJ2-1; 9 nucleotides line up with TRBD1. V lost 3 bases, J lost 1 base, and 4 bases stayed unmatched. Germline V CDR1 and CDR2: KGHSH, LQKENI. The CDR3 is made up of 16 amino acids. The CDR3 is CASSPTGGISYNEQFF. The CDR3 coding sequence is TGTGCCAGCTCACCCACAGGGGGCATATCCTACAATGAGCAGTTCTTC.

This clone is termed medium-sized. This sequence joins TRBV12-3 or TRBV12-4 and TRBJ1-5, with D possibly matching TRBD1 (6 bases). The ends were cut back, 2 bases at V and 5 bases at J, with 7 bases in the middle. The CDR3 totals 13 residues. CDR3 in DNA: TGTGCCAGCAGTTTAACAGGGTATCAGCCCCAGCATTTT. It is translated as CASSLTGYQPQHF.

This sequence joins TRBV28 and TRBJ2-1; possibly TRBD2 for D (5 bases). The CDR3 contains 13 residues. Germline V gene sequence: CDR1 MDHEN, CDR2 SYDVKM. Trimming removed 8 bases at V and 4 bases at J, with 12 bases between. CDR3 residues: CASGRGLYNEQFF. The CDR3 region has the DNA TGTGCCAGCGGGAGAGGGCTGTACAATGAGCAGTTCTTC.

The chain joins TRBV30 to TRBJ1-6, with D perhaps TRBD1 (6 bases). The V gene's germline CDR1 is GTSNPN and CDR2 SVGIG (reference sequence). V lost 6 bases to trimming and J lost 5 bases, with 8 bases between them. The CDR3 totals 12 residues. CDR3 residues: CACRTDNSPLHF. CDR3 in DNA: TGTGCCTGTAGGACAGATAATTCACCCCTCCACTTT.

The V and J genes are TRBV4-1 and TRBJ2-1; 8 nucleotides agree with TRBD2. Germline V lookup: CDR1 MGHRA, CDR2 YSYEKL. This CDR3 is 13 amino acids long. V lost 4 bases and J lost 10; bases outside the gene matches: 6. CDR3 amino acids: CASSPREGREQFF. In DNA form, the CDR3 reads TGCGCCAGCAGCCCTCGGGAGGGCCGGGAGCAGTTCTTC.

V is TRBV25-1 and J is TRBJ2-1; TRBD1 or TRBD2 may be the D gene (6 bases each). Between the trimmed V and J ends, which lost 3 bases and 6 bases, there was a span of 12 bases. In germline, CDR1 is MGHDK, CDR2 SYGVNS. This CDR3 contains 14 residues. The chain's CDR3 is CASSEHRGANEQFF. DNA for the CDR3: TGTGCCAGCAGTGAGCATAGGGGGGCCAATGAGCAGTTCTTC.

This clone is termed medium-sized. Other DNA sequences in the same sample also yield this CDR3. The CDR3 DNA is TGTGCCAGCAGTCCCCGACAGGGAGGTCAGCCCCAGCATTTT. Encoded protein: CASSPRQGGQPQHF. The chain has TRBV28 and TRBJ1-5; 7 bases fit TRBD1. Germline lookup yields CDR1 MDHEN and CDR2 SYDVKM. V shed 5 bases and J 6 bases; nucleotides not matched to a gene: 7. The CDR3 is made up of 14 amino acids.

This chain uses TRBV19 with TRBJ1-5; no firm D call. V was trimmed by 1 base and J by 0 bases, leaving 10 bases between them. The CDR3 totals 16 residues. In germline, CDR1 is LNHDA, CDR2 SQIVND (reference sequence). The chain's CDR3 is CASSIGAGNSNQPQHF. CDR3 coding DNA: TGTGCCAGTAGTATAGGGGCAGGCAATAGCAATCAGCCCCAGCATTTT.

The rearrangement joins TRBV6-5 to TRBJ1-1, with 7 bases that match TRBD1. CDR3 length: 12 amino acids. Germline values: CDR1 MNHEY, CDR2 SVGAGI. V lost 5 bases, J lost 8 bases, and 5 bases stayed unmatched. This CDR3 is CASSKTGLEAFF. The DNA of the CDR3 is TGTGCCAGCAGTAAGACAGGGCTGGAAGCTTTCTTT.

This sequence joins TRBV12-2 and TRBJ1-4. TRBV12-2 is an annotated pseudogene. This CDR3 is built from 13 residues. As DNA, the CDR3 is TGTGCAAGTCGCTTTACTGAGACGGACTTGCACCTTTTT. This gives the protein CASRFTETDLHLF.